This T cell receptor (beta chain) came from a study of siplizumab effects on memory and regulatory T cells. In germline, CDR1 is SQVTM, CDR2 ANQGSEA. V lost 1 base and J lost 5; bases outside the gene matches: 8. This CDR3 has 15 amino acids. Overall study findings and caveats: Alloreactive sequences that could be traced to unstimulated CD4+ memory cells showed a significant reduction under siplizumab. No naive or memory phenotype could be assigned to roughly 75-97% of proliferating clones.

This clone occurred a few times. Antigen unknown. About 100,000 TCR templates per sample were assayed. Libraries were prepared by immunoSEQ multiplex PCR; TCRdb keeps only in-frame clonotypes and omits some of them. Here the sample spans roughly 62,000 clones, approximately 93% being singletons. This chain joins TRBV29-1 and TRBJ2-7; 10 positions match TRBD1. This sequence originates from a human donor in good health. The specimen sequenced was CD8+ T cells sorted from blood. CDR3 bases: TGCAGCGTTGAAGGGGGGACAGGGGTTGCCCACGAGCAGTACTTC. Translating gives CSVEGGTGVAHEQYF.